The T cell receptor (beta chain) under discussion was sequenced for a study of blood T cell repertoires in COVID-19. For the study at large: COVID-19 samples from acute and convalescent phases originated in the United States, Italy and Spain. In each case, the material was cDNA or gDNA derived from T cells, B-cell-depleted T cells, or PBMCs.

The CDR3 is made up of 14 amino acids. Looked up from germline, CDR1 is MNHEY and CDR2 is SVGAGI. After removal of 2 bases from V and 2 bases from J, the junction contained 3 bases not matched to a gene. In the authors' workflow: Estimation of nucleated cell counts was performed using reference gene primer amplification. Libraries were prepared by immunoSEQ multiplex PCR; TCRdb keeps only in-frame clonotypes and omits some of them. D and trimming come from the DNA, and the V and J calls and clone size come from that table. This table has over 25,000 clones, 75% to 90% appearing once. Sequenced input: peripheral blood. This chain connects TRBV6-5 to TRBJ2-7; the match to TRBD2 covers 7 bases. The TCR sequence derives from a human donor in a cohort sampled during active COVID-19. The CDR3 reads CASSYQRGAYEQYF. In DNA, the CDR3 is TGTGCCAGCAGTTACCAGCGGGGAGCCTACGAGCAGTACTTC.